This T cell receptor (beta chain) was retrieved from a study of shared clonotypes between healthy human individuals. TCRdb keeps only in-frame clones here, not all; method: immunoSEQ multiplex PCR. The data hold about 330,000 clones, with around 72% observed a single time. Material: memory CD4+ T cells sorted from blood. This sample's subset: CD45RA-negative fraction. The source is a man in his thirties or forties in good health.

The CDR3 sequence: CSVEPGAGVNEQFF. CDR3 DNA sequence: TGCAGCGTTGAGCCCGGGGCCGGCGTCAATGAGCAGTTCTTC. The J gene is TRBJ2-1, the V gene TRBV29-1, with D perhaps assigned TRBD1 or TRBD2 (5 bases each). Trimming left V 3 bases short and J 6 bases short, with 15 bases between. The CDR3 has 14 residues. The germline V gene has CDR1 SQVTM and CDR2 ANQGSEA.